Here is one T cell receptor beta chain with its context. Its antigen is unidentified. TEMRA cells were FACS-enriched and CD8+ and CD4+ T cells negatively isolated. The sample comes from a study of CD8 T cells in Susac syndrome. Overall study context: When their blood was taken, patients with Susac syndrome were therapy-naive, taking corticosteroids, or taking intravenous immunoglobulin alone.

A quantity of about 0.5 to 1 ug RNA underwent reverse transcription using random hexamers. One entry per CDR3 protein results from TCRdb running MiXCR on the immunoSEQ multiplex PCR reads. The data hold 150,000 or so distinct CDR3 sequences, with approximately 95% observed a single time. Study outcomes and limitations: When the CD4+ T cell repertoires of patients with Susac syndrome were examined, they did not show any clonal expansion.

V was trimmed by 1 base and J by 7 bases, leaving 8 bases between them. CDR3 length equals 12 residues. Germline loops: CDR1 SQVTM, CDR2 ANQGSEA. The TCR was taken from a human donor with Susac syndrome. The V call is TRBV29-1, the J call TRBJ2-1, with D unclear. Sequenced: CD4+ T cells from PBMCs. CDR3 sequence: CSVEGLINEQFF. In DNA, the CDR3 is TGCAGCGTTGAAGGGCTCATAAATGAGCAGTTCTTC.